The TCR beta chain under discussion was sequenced for a study of OX40 agonist ivuxolimab in advanced cancers. The overall study: A male proportion of about 84% was recorded, with mean age approximately 56 years and range about 20 to 85. Under the entry rules, prior anti-PD-1, anti-PD-L1 or anti-CTLA-4 therapy was allowed, and about 40% had some.

Assay: immunoSEQ multiplex PCR; the TCRdb copy retains only in-frame clones and omits some. The sample carries some 19,000 clones, 78% recorded once. From germline, CDR1 is SQVTM and CDR2 ANQGSEA. The CDR3 consists of 16 residues. The J segment lost 5 bases and the V segment lost 4 bases, leaving 13 bases of the junction unmatched. The chain has TRBV29-1 and TRBJ2-5; 10 positions agree with TRBD2. The source is an adult with an advanced solid tumor such as melanoma, head and neck, liver or kidney cancer. The material sequenced was CD4+ or CD8+ T cells sorted from blood, taken in a trial of the OX40 agonist ivuxolimab. The CDR3 is CSVVVPAGGPLETQYF. CDR3 nucleotides: TGCAGCGTTGTTGTTCCAGCGGGAGGGCCCTTGGAGACCCAGTACTTC.